Listed below are T cell receptor beta chains from one sample, sequenced in a study of CD8+ T cells in alopecia areata. The assay was immunoSEQ multiplex PCR, and TCRdb's table has in-frame clones only and misses some. The repertoire holds 110,000 to 150,000 clones, with nearly 55% as singletons. The source was CD8+ T cells sorted from blood, collected at week 4, from a patient treated with tofacitinib. These receptors were taken from a human donor with alopecia areata. CDR3s include the opening cysteine and the closing phenylalanine or tryptophan. Each record gives: clone size, D gene, CDR3 length, V gene, J gene, CDR3 protein, CDR3 DNA. D genes are given only for firm matches. The listing skips clone size in some rows; elsewhere it reads once, few, many or a size class.

few	NA	14	TRBV6-5	TRBJ1-1	CASSYMQVNTEAFF	TGTGCCAGCAGTTATATGCAGGTGAACACTGAAGCTTTCTTT
NA	NA	13	TRBV6-6	TRBJ1-2	CASSYEAKYGYTF	TGTGCCAGCAGTTACGAGGCAAAATATGGCTACACCTTC
NA	NA	14	TRBV13	TRBJ2-7	CASREGGSPYEQYF	TGTGCCAGCAGGGAGGGGGGTTCTCCCTACGAGCAGTACTTC
few	NA	14	TRBV6-4	TRBJ2-2	CASSDSTATGELFF	TGTGCCAGCAGTGACTCGACGGCCACCGGGGAGCTGTTTTTT
NA	NA	15	TRBV5-6	TRBJ2-7	CASSLGGQSSYEQYF	TGTGCCAGCAGCTTGGGCGGACAGAGCTCCTACGAGCAGTACTTC
NA	NA	13	TRBV7-9	TRBJ1-6	CAAAGDGGSPLHF	TGTGCCGCGGCGGGGGACGGTGGTTCACCCCTCCACTTT
NA	NA	12	TRBV5-6	TRBJ2-1	CASSPGDNEQFF	TGTGCCAGCAGCCCGGGGGACAATGAGCAGTTCTTC
few	NA	15	TRBV21-1	TRBJ2-2	CASSTEDRNTGELFF	TGTGCCAGCAGCACCGAAGACAGGAACACCGGGGAGCTGTTTTTT
NA	TRBD2	16	TRBV18	TRBJ2-5	CASSPTRGLEQETQYF	TGTGCCAGCTCACCGACTCGGGGACTAGAGCAAGAGACCCAGTACTTC
NA	NA	14	TRBV14	TRBJ1-2	CASSQDSANYGYTF	TGTGCCAGCAGCCAAGACTCAGCTAACTATGGCTACACCTTC
NA	TRBD1	12	TRBV30	TRBJ1-1	CACPGQWTEAFF	TGTGCCTGCCCGGGACAGTGGACTGAAGCTTTCTTT
NA	NA	15	TRBV27	TRBJ2-1	CASSPRRYPYNEQFF	TGTGCCAGCAGTCCTCGGAGGTACCCCTACAATGAGCAGTTCTTC
few	TRBD1	13	TRBV6-5	TRBJ1-6	CATDPGGNSPLHF	TGTGCCACTGACCCAGGGGGAAATTCACCCCTCCACTTT
NA	NA	13	TRBV11-3	TRBJ2-7	CASSLVPGYEQYF	TGTGCCAGCAGCTTAGTCCCCGGCTACGAGCAGTACTTC
NA	NA	13	TRBV4-3	TRBJ1-2	CASSQGTPYGYTF	TGCGCCAGCAGCCAAGGGACTCCCTATGGCTACACCTTC
NA	NA	10	TRBV14	TRBJ2-7	CASPPQEQYF	TGTGCCAGCCCACCCCAGGAGCAGTACTTC
NA	NA	13	TRBV5-1	TRBJ2-5	CASSPRGAETQYF	TGCGCCAGCAGCCCCAGGGGCGCGGAGACCCAGTACTTC
NA	NA	13	TRBV30	TRBJ1-1	CAWKRDLGSEAFF	TGTGCCTGGAAGAGGGACTTAGGTTCTGAAGCTTTCTTT
few	NA	15	TRBV7-9	TRBJ1-1	CASSRVAGENTEAFF	TGTGCCAGCAGCCGCGTGGCAGGGGAGAACACTGAAGCTTTCTTT
NA	NA	15	TRBV5-6	TRBJ2-7	CASSFVTGKFYEQYF	TGTGCCAGCAGCTTTGTTACAGGGAAGTTTTACGAGCAGTACTTC
NA	TRBD1	15	TRBV5-6	TRBJ1-2	CASSPPGQTLYGYTF	TGTGCCAGCAGCCCCCCGGGACAGACCCTCTATGGCTACACCTTC
NA	TRBD1	13	TRBV27	TRBJ1-2	CASTYRGSDGYTF	TGTGCCAGCACCTACAGGGGATCGGATGGCTACACCTTC
many	NA	15	TRBV27	TRBJ1-1	CASSPNYGRNTEAFF	TGTGCCAGCAGCCCTAATTACGGGCGGAACACTGAAGCTTTCTTT
NA	TRBD2	16	TRBV6-6	TRBJ2-1	CASTKTSGCIPCEQFF	TGTGCCAGCACTAAGACTAGCGGGTGTATCCCATGTGAGCAGTTCTTC
NA	NA	15	TRBV7-9	TRBJ1-1	CASSSRTVKNTEAFF	TGTGCCAGCAGCTCGCGGACAGTTAAAAACACTGAAGCTTTCTTT
once	NA	14	TRBV29-1	TRBJ1-1	CSVEGGRGDTEAFF	TGCAGCGTTGAAGGGGGCAGGGGAGACACTGAAGCTTTCTTT
few	NA	12	TRBV11-2	TRBJ2-7	CASSYDSYEQYF	TGTGCCAGCAGCTACGACTCCTACGAGCAGTACTTC
NA	NA	15	TRBV28	TRBJ2-7	CASSRPNDALGEQYF	TGTGCCAGCAGCCGACCAAATGACGCATTGGGCGAGCAGTACTTC
NA	NA	11	TRBV20-1	TRBJ2-5	CSASIKETQYF	TGCAGTGCTAGCATTAAAGAGACCCAGTACTTC
NA	TRBD1	14	TRBV5-1	TRBJ2-7	CASSFDRGNYEQYF	TGCGCCAGCAGCTTCGACAGGGGAAACTACGAGCAGTACTTC
NA	NA	12	TRBV5-6	TRBJ2-7	CASSAAGDKQYF	TGTGCCAGCAGCGCCGCAGGAGATAAGCAGTACTTC
few	NA	15	TRBV27	TRBJ2-1	CASRTQLGSSHEQFF	TGTGCCAGCAGGACCCAACTAGGGTCGAGTCATGAGCAGTTCTTC
few	TRBD1	12	TRBV10-3	TRBJ2-2	CAIGTELGELFF	TGTGCCATCGGGACAGAGCTCGGGGAGCTGTTTTTT
NA	TRBD2	16	TRBV4-1	TRBJ2-2	CASSHGLAGVTGELFF	TGCGCCAGCAGCCACGGACTAGCGGGGGTTACCGGGGAGCTGTTTTTT
NA	NA	12	TRBV25-1	TRBJ2-3	CASSEPADTQYF	TGTGCCAGCAGTGAACCTGCGGATACGCAGTATTTT
few	NA	13	TRBV29-1	TRBJ1-1	CSVVRPGRAEAFF	TGCAGCGTTGTGAGACCAGGAAGGGCTGAAGCTTTCTTT
few	TRBD1	14	TRBV5-1	TRBJ2-7	CASSTRTGNYEQYF	TGCGCCAGCAGCACCAGGACAGGAAACTACGAGCAGTACTTC
once	TRBD2	15	TRBV12-5	TRBJ2-3	CASGPQAGGRDTQYF	TGTGCTAGTGGTCCCCAAGCGGGGGGGCGAGATACGCAGTATTTT
few	NA	13	TRBV19	TRBJ2-1	CASSMAVYNEQFF	TGTGCCAGTAGTATGGCGGTGTACAATGAGCAGTTCTTC
few	NA	11	TRBV5-1	TRBJ2-1	CASSLDIEQFF	TGCGCCAGCAGCTTGGATATTGAGCAGTTCTTC
NA	NA	13	TRBV30	TRBJ2-4	CAWSVLDSPIQYF	TGTGCCTGGAGTGTACTCGACAGTCCCATTCAGTACTTC
NA	TRBD1	16	TRBV27	TRBJ2-3	CASSTGTGYRTDTQYF	TGTGCCAGCAGTACCGGGACAGGTTACCGCACAGATACGCAGTATTTT
NA	NA	16	TRBV5-1	TRBJ2-5	CASSHHGGGNQETQYF	TGCGCCAGCAGCCACCACGGTGGTGGGAACCAAGAGACCCAGTACTTC
NA	NA	14	TRBV27	TRBJ1-5	CASSPTFSNQPQHF	TGTGCCAGCAGCCCCACCTTTAGCAATCAGCCCCAGCATTTT
NA	NA	14	TRBV5-6	TRBJ1-2	CASSLADLLYGYTF	TGTGCCAGCAGCTTAGCAGATCTCCTCTATGGCTACACCTTC
NA	TRBD1	14	TRBV30	TRBJ1-6	CAWTTGTEDVSLHF	TGTGCCTGGACTACCGGGACAGAGGATGTATCCCTCCACTTT
NA	NA	12	TRBV5-6	TRBJ2-3	CASSLASDTQYF	TGTGCCAGCAGCTTGGCCTCAGATACGCAGTATTTT
NA	NA	13	TRBV9	TRBJ2-7	CASSVGPSYEQYF	TGTGCCAGCAGCGTAGGACCCTCCTACGAGCAGTACTTC
NA	TRBD2	16	TRBV28	TRBJ2-5	CASTLRGAAVGETQYF	TGTGCCAGCACCTTGCGGGGGGCGGCCGTAGGGGAGACCCAGTACTTC
few	NA	13	TRBV27	TRBJ1-5	CASSLGSNQPQHF	TGTGCCAGCAGTTTGGGGAGCAATCAGCCCCAGCATTTT
few	NA	14	TRBV4-1	TRBJ2-3	CASSHTGGAETQYF	TGCGCCAGCAGCCACACAGGGGGGGCGGAGACGCAGTATTTT